The next 17 T cell receptor beta chains were all read from a single sample in a study of beta chain features in type 1 diabetes. cDNA synthesis used the whole RNA isolate, giving expressed TCRB sequences. Clones were sequenced by immunoSEQ multiplex PCR, and TCRdb holds only the in-frame ones, with some missing. The sample records 860,000 or so clones, roughly a sixth being singletons. Input material: naive CD4+ T cells from blood. Every receptor here comes from a woman between 18 and 29 years old in good health.

This clone has only a few counts. The chain carries TRBV11-2 and TRBJ2-5; weak D call: TRBD1 (5 bases). V was cut by 6 bases and J by 5 bases, with 13 bases left in between. Per germline, CDR1 SGHAT and CDR2 FQNNGV. The CDR3 totals 13 residues. In DNA, the CDR3 is TGTGCCAGCAGAAGGGGCAATGTGGAGACCCAGTACTTC. This gives the protein CASRRGNVETQYF.

The chain recombines TRBV5-1 with TRBJ2-3; 8 nucleotides line up with TRBD2. The CDR3 is made up of 16 amino acids. Germline V gene data show CDR1 as SGHRS and CDR2 as YFSETQ. V trimming: 4 bases; J trimming: 2 bases; junction bases outside the gene matches: 9. The CDR3 bases are TGCGCCAGCAGCCGAGCCATACTAGCGGACACAGATACGCAGTATTTT. It codes for CASSRAILADTDTQYF.

The chain combines TRBV9 with TRBJ2-1, with 8 bases fitting TRBD2. V shed 0 bases, J shed 1 base, and the junction held 3 bases outside the gene matches. Germline lookup yields CDR1 SGDLS and CDR2 YYNGEE. The CDR3 length is 16 residues. The CDR3 reads CASSVDPSGSYNEQFF. CDR3 in DNA: TGTGCCAGCAGCGTAGATCCTAGCGGGTCCTACAATGAGCAGTTCTTC.

The chain has TRBV5-8 and TRBJ2-7, with D unclear. Germline V CDR1 and CDR2: SGHTS, YDEGEE. The CDR3 spans 12 residues. Between the trimmed V and J ends, which lost 0 bases and 6 bases, there was a span of 7 bases. CDR3 sequence reads: CASSLAASEQYF. In nucleotides, the CDR3 is TGTGCCAGCAGCTTGGCCGCTAGCGAGCAGTACTTC. The full variable domain, rest sourced from reference TRBV5-8 and TRBJ2-7, is EAGVTQSPTHLIKTRGQQATLRCSPISGHTSVYWYQQALGLGLQFLLWYDEGEERNRGNFPPRFSGRQFPNYSSELNVNALELEDSALYLCASSLAASEQYFGPGTRLTVT.

The table lists this clone with a few counts. The chain is built from TRBV19 and TRBJ2-4; the D gene could be TRBD1 or TRBD2 (5 bases each). Looked up from germline, CDR1 is LNHDA and CDR2 is SQIVND (reference sequence). The CDR3 runs to 15 residues. V was pared by 4 bases and J by 0 bases, with 10 bases between. CDR3 amino acids: CASSTGAIAKNIQYF. The CDR3 DNA reads as TGTGCCAGTAGTACCGGGGCAATAGCCAAAAACATTCAGTACTTC.

CDR3 amino acids: CASTPRRAGTEAFF. DNA for the CDR3: TGTGCCAGCACCCCGAGACGGGCGGGCACTGAAGCTTTCTTT. The genes are TRBV7-2 and TRBJ1-1, with no clear D. Germline-derived CDR1 and CDR2 are SGHTA and FQGNSA. The CDR3 consists of 14 residues. V was shortened by 7 bases and J by 4 bases, with 16 bases between the two germline ends.

The rearrangement links TRBV4-1 to TRBJ2-7; the D gene could be TRBD1 or TRBD2 (5 bases each). The V end lost 0 bases, the J end lost 0 bases, and 12 bases lay between the germline ends. Germline V CDR1 and CDR2: MGHRA, YSYEKL. The CDR3 contains 16 residues. The CDR3 spells CASSQEYGTFSYEQYF. In nucleotides, the CDR3 is TGCGCCAGCAGCCAAGAATACGGGACCTTCTCCTACGAGCAGTACTTC.

A word on this clone: Just one base apart from a much larger clone, this may be a read error. The rearrangement joins TRBV7-6 to TRBJ2-5, with unresolved D. The CDR3 spans 11 residues. Trimming removed 4 bases from V and 3 bases from J, with 3 bases in between. Germline V gene sequence: CDR1 SGHVS, CDR2 FNYEAQ. The CDR3 DNA reads TGTGCCAGCAGCTCGGAAGAGACCCAGTACTTC. The encoded protein is CASSSEETQYF.

This clone has more than one count but fewer than ten. The chain uses TRBV18 and TRBJ2-3, with 11 bases aligning to TRBD2. The CDR3 length is 18 residues. From germline, CDR1 is KGHSH and CDR2 LQKENI. V trimming: 3 bases; J trimming: 4 bases; junction bases outside the gene matches: 12. Here the CDR3 reads CASSPTSLAGGSPDTQYF. CDR3 nucleotide sequence: TGTGCCAGCTCACCTACCAGTCTAGCGGGAGGTAGCCCAGATACGCAGTATTTT.

As to this clone: Other nucleotide sequences from this sample produce the same CDR3. The chain recombines TRBV9 with TRBJ1-5; D is undetermined. Trimming removed 0 bases from V and 4 bases from J, with 5 bases in between. The length of the CDR3 is 13 residues. Germline CDR1 SGDLS, CDR2 YYNGEE. CDR3 sequence: CASSVDGNQPQHF. CDR3 sequence (DNA): TGTGCCAGCAGCGTAGACGGGAATCAGCCCCAGCATTTT.

This chain connects TRBV9 to TRBJ2-3; 11 bases line up with TRBD2. CDR3 length: 19 residues. Trimming took 0 bases from V and 4 from J; bases not matched to a gene: 13. Germline assignment: CDR1 SGDLS and CDR2 YYNGEE. This chain's CDR3 is CASSVGLAGKAPSPDTQYF. In DNA, the CDR3 is TGTGCCAGCAGCGTAGGACTAGCGGGAAAAGCCCCCAGCCCAGATACGCAGTATTTT.

This clone occurred a few times. The chain uses TRBV7-2 and TRBJ1-2; D is undetermined. V was trimmed by 5 bases and J by 8 bases, leaving 24 bases between them. There are 16 residues in the CDR3. CDR1 is SGHTA, CDR2 FQGNSA, per germline. The CDR3 spells CASSAQGLLPLRGYTF. The CDR3 DNA reads TGTGCCAGCAGCGCGCAAGGGCTTTTGCCTCTTCGCGGCTACACCTTC.

This clone was picked up a small number of times. This chain uses TRBV6-6 with TRBJ2-7; TRBD1 aligns across 10 bases. CDR1 and CDR2 from the germline V gene are MNHNY and SVGAGI (reference sequence). The CDR3 is 15 amino acids. The trim removed 5 bases at V and 3 bases at J, leaving 7 bases unmatched. The CDR3 spells CASSLGTGDYYEQYF. Here the CDR3 DNA reads TGTGCCAGCAGTCTAGGGACAGGGGATTACTACGAGCAGTACTTC.

This clone was observed once. The V and J genes are TRBV7-2 and TRBJ2-1; a possible D gene is TRBD1 (5 bases). This CDR3 contains 16 residues. CDR1 is SGHTA and CDR2 is FQGNSA in the germline V gene. Deletions cut 2 bases from V and 8 bases from J, with 19 bases between. CDR3 nucleotide sequence: TGTGCCAGCAGCTTATGGGGCGTCACTGGGGCATATGAGCAGTTCTTC. Translation: CASSLWGVTGAYEQFF.

This clone turned up a few times. The chain has TRBV6-5 and TRBJ2-7; weak D call: TRBD1 (5 bases). This CDR3 is built from 15 residues. V lost 2 bases and J lost 0, with 11 bases in between. Looked up from germline, CDR1 is MNHEY and CDR2 is SVGAGI. The CDR3 sequence is CASSYGAVSSYEQYF. Written as DNA, the CDR3 is TGTGCCAGCAGTTACGGGGCGGTGAGCTCCTACGAGCAGTACTTC.

V is TRBV28 and J is TRBJ2-6, with D tentatively TRBD2 (5 bases). Germline values: CDR1 MDHEN, CDR2 SYDVKM. This CDR3 comprises 18 residues. V was pared by 5 bases and J by 0 bases, with 17 bases between. CDR3 protein: CASSPQPGKSSGANVLTF. The CDR3 DNA sequence: TGTGCCAGCAGTCCCCAGCCGGGAAAAAGCTCTGGGGCCAACGTCCTGACTTTC.

This chain connects TRBV9 to TRBJ2-3; 8 bases line up with TRBD2. This CDR3 has 15 residues. Per germline, CDR1 SGDLS and CDR2 YYNGEE. The trim removed 0 bases at V and 6 bases at J, leaving 6 bases unmatched. CDR3 amino acids: CASSVGTGGRDTQYF. In DNA, the CDR3 is TGTGCCAGCAGCGTAGGAACGGGAGGGCGTGATACGCAGTATTTT. The complete variable domain, with remaining parts taken from reference TRBV9 and TRBJ2-3, reads DSGVTQTPKHLITATGQRVTLRCSPRSGDLSVYWYQQSLDQGLQFLIQYYNGEERAKGNILERFSAQQFPDLHSELNLSSLELGDSALYFCASSVGTGGRDTQYFGPGTRLTVL.